This entry lists 22 T cell receptor beta chains sequenced from one sample in a study of control samples from healthy donors and cancer patients. Here immunoSEQ multiplex PCR was the method, and the copy in TCRdb shows in-frame clones only, minus some. The sample lists some 120,000 clones; more than 80% were seen once. Sequencing was carried out using blood. These receptors were obtained from a young man in good health.

This sequence joins TRBV13 and TRBJ1-5; D is possibly TRBD1 (5 bases). This CDR3 comprises 15 residues. Germline V gives CDR1 PRHDT, CDR2 FYEKMQ (reference sequence). Trimming took off 3 bases at V and 0 bases at J, with 9 bases between the two ends. The CDR3 DNA sequence: TGTGCCAGCAGCTTGGGACCGACTAGCAATCAGCCCCAGCATTTT. This codes for CASSLGPTSNQPQHF.

The rearrangement joins TRBV5-6 to TRBJ2-5; 8 bases line up with TRBD2. The CDR3 runs 14 residues. The junction had 7 bases not matched to a gene; V was cut back by 4 bases and J by 5 bases. CDR1 and CDR2 from the germline V gene are SGHDT and YYEEEE. The CDR3 sequence: CASSPRERGETQYF. CDR3 nucleotide sequence: TGTGCCAGCAGCCCCCGGGAGCGGGGGGAGACCCAGTACTTC.

The gene calls are TRBV7-6 and TRBJ2-1; D gene uncertain. CDR3 size: 16 residues. V lost 5 bases to trimming and J lost 0 bases, with 14 bases between them. The V gene's germline CDR1 is SGHVS and CDR2 FNYEAQ. DNA for the CDR3: TGTGCCAGCAGCGAGAACCAGCGAAGCTCCTACAATGAGCAGTTCTTC. Translation gives CASSENQRSSYNEQFF.

The DNA of the CDR3 is TGTGCCAGCAGCCCCGTTGGGGCGGGGGAGCAGTACGTC. This encodes CASSPVGAGEQYV. The chain has TRBV6-2 or TRBV6-3 and TRBJ2-7; tentatively, D is TRBD2 (6 bases). V lost 6 bases to trimming and J lost 7 bases, with 16 bases between them. The CDR3 runs to 13 residues. Germline CDR1 MNHEY, CDR2 SVGEGT.

V and J are TRBV27 and TRBJ1-4; no reliable D call. This CDR3 region has 16 residues. Germline-derived CDR1 and CDR2 are MNHEY and SMNVEV (reference sequence). Trimming removed 7 bases from V and 5 bases from J, with 20 bases in between. The CDR3 nucleotides read TGTGCCAGCACCAATTTGGTACAAGGGCGGAATGAAAAACTGTTTTTT. Its protein product is CASTNLVQGRNEKLFF.

V and J are TRBV28 and TRBJ2-7; D perhaps matches TRBD1 (6 bases). The CDR3 loop spans 13 amino acids. Trimming pared 2 bases from V and 3 bases from J, leaving 8 bases between. The V gene's germline CDR1 is MDHEN and CDR2 SYDVKM. In DNA, the CDR3 is TGTGCCAGCAGTTTAACAGGGTACTACGAGCAGTACTTC. Translated: CASSLTGYYEQYF.

V is TRBV7-3 and J is TRBJ1-2; 7 positions match TRBD1. Looked up from germline, CDR1 is SGHTA and CDR2 is FQGTGA. V lost 0 bases to trimming and J lost 6 bases; unmatched junction nucleotides: 4. This CDR3 has 14 residues. Written as DNA, the CDR3 is TGTGCCAGCAGCTTAACAGGGGACAGTCATGGCTACACCTTC. It codes for CASSLTGDSHGYTF.

The chain joins TRBV13 to TRBJ2-1; TRBD2 agrees at 8 bases. V gave up 5 bases and J gave up 5 bases; unmatched junction bases: 11. The CDR3 runs to 16 residues. In germline, CDR1 is PRHDT, CDR2 FYEKMQ (reference sequence). The CDR3 sequence: CASSDPSGSYDNEQFF. CDR3 DNA sequence: TGTGCCAGCAGCGACCCGAGCGGGAGTTACGACAATGAGCAGTTCTTC.

V gene TRBV6-5 combines with J gene TRBJ2-7, with D possibly being TRBD2 (6 bases). The CDR3 runs 15 residues. V dropped 0 bases and J dropped 6 bases, with 15 bases sitting between them. CDR1 is MNHEY and CDR2 is SVGAGI in the germline V gene. CDR3 region: CASSYSKEGLSEQYV. CDR3 DNA sequence: TGTGCCAGCAGTTACTCGAAGGAGGGACTGTCCGAGCAGTACGTC.

The rearrangement joins TRBV7-9 to TRBJ1-1; D is possibly TRBD1 (5 bases). The CDR3 length is 12 residues. The ends were cut back, 5 bases at V and 6 bases at J, with 10 bases in the middle. Germline V lookup: CDR1 SEHNR, CDR2 FQNEAQ (reference sequence). DNA of the CDR3: TGTGCCAGCAGCCCTGGGGCCGCTGAAGCTTTCTTT. Amino acids: CASSPGAAEAFF.

This clone was seen once. The chain uses TRBV3-1 (or the pseudogene TRBV3-2) and TRBJ1-4; a possible D gene is TRBD1 (5 bases). Between the trimmed V and J ends, which lost 5 bases and 2 bases, there was a span of 18 bases. Germline V gene data show CDR1 as LGHDT and CDR2 as YNNKEL (reference sequence). The CDR3 covers 17 residues. This CDR3 is CASSFSRGSGTNEKLFF. The CDR3 DNA reads TGTGCCAGCAGCTTTAGTAGGGGATCGGGGACTAATGAAAAACTGTTTTTT.

This chain uses TRBV3-1 (or the pseudogene TRBV3-2) with TRBJ2-7; D possibly corresponds to TRBD2 (6 bases). This CDR3 spans 14 amino acids. Trimming pared 4 bases from V and 3 bases from J, leaving 13 bases between. Germline V gene lookup returns CDR1 LGHDT and CDR2 YNNKEL (reference sequence). The CDR3 coding sequence is TGTGCCAGCAGCCTCAAGGGAGCGGGCTACGAGCAGTACTTC. This gives the protein CASSLKGAGYEQYF.

This chain connects TRBV6-5 to TRBJ2-5; a weak D match, TRBD2 (6 bases). V was cut by 6 bases and J by 4 bases, with 18 bases left in between. This CDR3 is built from 15 residues. Germline-derived CDR1 and CDR2 are MNHEY and SVGAGI. The CDR3 region is CASSPSGSGVETQYF. The CDR3 nucleotides read TGTGCCAGCAGCCCCAGCGGGTCCGGGGTAGAGACCCAGTACTTC.

The sample holds a few counts of this clone. The chain employs TRBV4-3 and TRBJ1-2; D call uncertain. Germline-derived CDR1 and CDR2 are LGHNA and YSLEER. V was pared by 2 bases and J by 8 bases, with 9 bases between. CDR3 length: 12 amino acids. DNA of the CDR3: TGCGCCAGCAGCCAAAATGAAGGAGGCTACACCTTC. As protein: CASSQNEGGYTF.

The count of this clone is one. V and J are TRBV6-1 and TRBJ1-5; D not certain. CDR3 length equals 15 residues. CDR1 and CDR2 (germline): MNHNS, SASEGT. V lost 3 bases, J lost 0 bases, and 9 bases lay in between. This chain's CDR3 is CASSERRVSNQPQHF. The CDR3 DNA is TGTGCCAGCAGTGAGAGGAGGGTTAGCAATCAGCCCCAGCATTTT.

The rearrangement uses TRBV9 and TRBJ2-3; tentatively, D is TRBD2 (6 bases). The CDR3 is made up of 14 amino acids. Germline V gives CDR1 SGDLS, CDR2 YYNGEE. V lost 4 bases and J lost 1, with 10 bases in between. The DNA for the CDR3 is TGTGCCAGCAGCCCGGGACTTGGCACAGATACGCAGTATTTT. It yields the protein CASSPGLGTDTQYF.

The V and J genes are TRBV28 and TRBJ1-6, with TRBD1 matching 9 bases. Germline loops: CDR1 MDHEN, CDR2 SYDVKM. Trimming cost V 6 bases and J 5 bases; bases outside gene matches: 5. The CDR3 runs to 15 residues. The CDR3 is CASSRRDRDNSPLHF. DNA of the CDR3: TGTGCCAGCAGCCGCCGGGACAGGGATAATTCACCCCTCCACTTT.

The chain employs TRBV7-9 and TRBJ2-3; 9 bases match TRBD2. This CDR3 has 14 residues. Trimming took 11 bases from V and 1 from J; bases not matched to a gene: 7. The germline CDR1 and CDR2 sequences are SEHNR and FQNEAQ (reference sequence). The CDR3 protein is CALGIAGGTDTQYF. In DNA, the CDR3 is TGTGCCCTTGGCATAGCGGGAGGCACAGATACGCAGTATTTT.

The chain carries TRBV7-9 and TRBJ2-3; D may match TRBD1 or TRBD2 (5 bases each). The CDR3 totals 15 residues. Per germline, CDR1 SEHNR and CDR2 FQNEAQ (reference sequence). Deletions cut 1 base from V and 6 bases from J, with 14 bases between. This CDR3 reads CASSLGGRPGDTQYF. The CDR3, as DNA: TGTGCCAGCAGCTTAGGGGGGAGACCCGGCGATACGCAGTATTTT.

This rearrangement joins TRBV27 to TRBJ2-7; 7 nucleotides match TRBD1. V was pared by 2 bases and J by 6 bases, with 4 bases of the junction left unmatched. Germline V gives CDR1 MNHEY, CDR2 SMNVEV (reference sequence). The CDR3 is 13 residues long. The DNA of the CDR3 is TGTGCCAGCAGTTTAGACAGGGTTAGCGAGCAGTACGTC. Encoded protein: CASSLDRVSEQYV.

V is TRBV6-5 and J is TRBJ1-6, with D hard to call. This CDR3 is built from 15 residues. Germline V gene lookup returns CDR1 MNHEY and CDR2 SVGAGI. The V end lost 5 bases, the J end lost 8 bases, and 16 bases lay between the germline ends. CDR3 region: CASSLLSLGDSPLHF. The CDR3 DNA sequence: TGTGCCAGCAGTCTGTTATCTCTGGGTGATTCACCCCTCCACTTT.

This clone was observed once. The CDR3 DNA reads TGTGCCAGCAGCTTACAGGGCAGTAGCTCTGGAAACACCATATATTTT. Translation gives CASSLQGSSSGNTIYF. This sequence joins TRBV7-3 and TRBJ1-3; D may be TRBD1 (5 bases). CDR1 and CDR2 from the germline V gene are SGHTA and FQGTGA. The CDR3 is 16 residues long. V was cut by 2 bases and J by 0 bases, with 11 bases left in between.